This T cell receptor (beta chain) was recorded in a study of CD8 T cells in Susac syndrome. TCR beta sequencing was performed on blood CD8+ and CD4+ T cells. CD8+ and CD4+ T cells were negatively isolated; TEMRA cells were FACS-enriched. Findings and limits, study-wide: The authors acknowledged that the study's TCR sequencing and HLA analysis involved relatively few individuals.

In regard to this clonotype: Its antigen is not known.

It was with random hexamers that about 0.45 to 1 ug RNA was reverse transcribed. The CDR3 of TCR beta was amplified by immunoSEQ multiplex PCR across 54 Vbeta and 13 Jbeta. Each CDR3 protein is one row after TCRdb ran MiXCR on the immunoSEQ multiplex PCR reads. Here the sample spans roughly 120,000 distinct CDR3 sequences, around 94% being singletons. Germline lookup yields CDR1 SGHDT and CDR2 YYEEEE. The CDR3 is 16 residues long. V lost 4 bases, J lost 2 bases, and 2 bases stayed unmatched. J is TRBJ2-6 and V is TRBV5-6; 11 nucleotides line up with TRBD1. This sequence originates from a human donor with multiple sclerosis. The sample taken for sequencing was CD4+ T cells from PBMCs. CDR3 residues: CASSVGQGAGANVLTF. CDR3 in DNA: TGTGCCAGCAGCGTGGGACAGGGGGCTGGGGCCAACGTCCTGACTTTC.